Sequencing of this TCR beta chain was carried out in a study of brain T cells in children with intractable seizures. Generated by immunoSEQ multiplex PCR, the TCRdb table keeps only in-frame clones and is missing some. This sample has 110,000 or so clones; approximately 94% occur once, and the top ten carry 3.5% to 4%. Study results and caveats: Patients' HCMV serostatus was unknown; virus specificity rests on CDR3 similarity alone.

Germline V gene sequence: CDR1 SNHLY, CDR2 FYNNEI. The J segment lost 3 bases and the V segment lost 8 bases, leaving 10 bases of the junction unmatched. The CDR3 loop spans 15 amino acids. Sequencing was limited to surgery cases with top T cell transcript signatures in brain tissue. Of note for this clone: The target antigen is unknown.

The chain couples TRBV2 to TRBJ2-7, with TRBD1 matching 10 bases. Sample: peripheral blood, taken at surgery. The clonotype was recovered from a boy younger than two with hemimegalencephaly and intractable seizures. CDR3: CASSMGQGTYYEQYF. The CDR3 region has the DNA TGTGCCAGCTCTATGGGACAGGGGACCTACTACGAGCAGTACTTC.